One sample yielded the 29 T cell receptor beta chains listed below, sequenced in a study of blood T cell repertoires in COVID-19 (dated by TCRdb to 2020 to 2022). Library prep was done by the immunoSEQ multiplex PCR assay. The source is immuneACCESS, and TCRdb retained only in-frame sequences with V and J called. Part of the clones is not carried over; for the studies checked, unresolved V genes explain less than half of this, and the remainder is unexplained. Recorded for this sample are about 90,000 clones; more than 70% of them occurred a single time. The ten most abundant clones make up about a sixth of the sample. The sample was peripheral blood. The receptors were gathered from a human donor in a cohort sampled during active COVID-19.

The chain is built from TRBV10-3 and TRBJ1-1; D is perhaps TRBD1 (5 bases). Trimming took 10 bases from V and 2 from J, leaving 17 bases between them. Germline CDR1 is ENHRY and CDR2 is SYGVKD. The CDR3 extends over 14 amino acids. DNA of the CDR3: TGTGCCACCACAGAAGGACAAATAAACACTGAAGCTTTCTTT. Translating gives CATTEGQINTEAFF.

The CDR3 DNA reads as TGTGCCAGCAGTTTACTCGAGGATTCACCCCTCCACTTT. Its translation is CASSLLEDSPLHF. The chain joins TRBV12-3 or TRBV12-4 to TRBJ1-6; D not resolved. The CDR3 is 13 residues long. The V and J ends lost 2 bases and 8 bases respectively, with 7 bases between them.

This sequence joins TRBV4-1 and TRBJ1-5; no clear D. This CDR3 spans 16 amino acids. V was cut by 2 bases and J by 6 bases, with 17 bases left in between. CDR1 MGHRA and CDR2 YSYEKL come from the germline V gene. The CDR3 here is CASSQRSGVAGQPQHF. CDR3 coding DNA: TGCGCCAGCAGCCAAAGAAGTGGTGTCGCGGGTCAGCCCCAGCATTTT.

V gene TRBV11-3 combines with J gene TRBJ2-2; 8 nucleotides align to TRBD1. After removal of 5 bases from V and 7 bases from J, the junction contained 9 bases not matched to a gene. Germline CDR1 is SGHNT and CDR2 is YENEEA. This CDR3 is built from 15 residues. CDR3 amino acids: CASSLQGAHGGELFF. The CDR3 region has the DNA TGTGCCAGCAGCCTTCAGGGGGCACATGGCGGGGAGCTGTTTTTT.

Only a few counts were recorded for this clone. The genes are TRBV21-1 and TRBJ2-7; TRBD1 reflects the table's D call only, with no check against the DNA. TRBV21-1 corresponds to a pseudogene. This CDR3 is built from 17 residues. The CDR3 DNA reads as TGTGCCAGCAGCAAGGGAAGGGGGCATCAAAATTTTTACGAGCAGTACTTC. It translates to CASSKGRGHQNFYEQYF.

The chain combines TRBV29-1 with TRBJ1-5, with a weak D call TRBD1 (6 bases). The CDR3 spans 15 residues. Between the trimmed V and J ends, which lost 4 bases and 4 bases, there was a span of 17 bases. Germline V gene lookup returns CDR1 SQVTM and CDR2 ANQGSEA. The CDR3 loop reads CSVGVSGAGNQPQHF. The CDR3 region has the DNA TGCAGCGTTGGGGTTTCAGGGGCTGGAAATCAGCCCCAGCATTTT.

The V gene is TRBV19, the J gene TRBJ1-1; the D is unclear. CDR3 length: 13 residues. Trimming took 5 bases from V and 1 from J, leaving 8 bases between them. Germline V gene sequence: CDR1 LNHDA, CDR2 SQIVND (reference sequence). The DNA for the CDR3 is TGTGCCAGTAGTCCACTGAAGAACACTGAAGCTTTCTTT. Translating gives CASSPLKNTEAFF.

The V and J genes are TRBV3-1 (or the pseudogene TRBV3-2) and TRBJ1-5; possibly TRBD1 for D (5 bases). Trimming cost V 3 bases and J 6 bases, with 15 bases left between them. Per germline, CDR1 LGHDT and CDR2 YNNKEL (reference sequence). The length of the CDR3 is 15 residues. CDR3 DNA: TGTGCCAGCAGCCATGGTGTGGGGGGAATTCAGCCCCAGCATTTT. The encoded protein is CASSHGVGGIQPQHF.

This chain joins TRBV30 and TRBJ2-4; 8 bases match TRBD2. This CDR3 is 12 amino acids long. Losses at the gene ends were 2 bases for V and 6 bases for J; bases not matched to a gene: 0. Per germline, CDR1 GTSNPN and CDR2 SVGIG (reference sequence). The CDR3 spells CAWSRGGNIQYF. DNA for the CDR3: TGTGCCTGGAGTCGGGGGGGAAACATTCAGTACTTC.

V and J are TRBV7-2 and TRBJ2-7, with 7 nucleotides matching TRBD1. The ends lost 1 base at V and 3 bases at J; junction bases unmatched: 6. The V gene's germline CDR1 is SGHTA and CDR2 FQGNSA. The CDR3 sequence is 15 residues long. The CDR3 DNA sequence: TGTGCCAGCAGCTTAGACAGGGGCGTAAACTACGAGCAGTACTTC. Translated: CASSLDRGVNYEQYF.

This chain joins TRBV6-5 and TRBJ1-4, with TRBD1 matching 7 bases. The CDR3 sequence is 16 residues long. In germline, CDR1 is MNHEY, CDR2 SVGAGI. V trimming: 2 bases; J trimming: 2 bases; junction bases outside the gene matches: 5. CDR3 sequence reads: CASSYHRGSTNEKLFF. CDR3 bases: TGTGCCAGCAGTTACCACAGGGGTTCCACTAATGAAAAACTGTTTTTT.

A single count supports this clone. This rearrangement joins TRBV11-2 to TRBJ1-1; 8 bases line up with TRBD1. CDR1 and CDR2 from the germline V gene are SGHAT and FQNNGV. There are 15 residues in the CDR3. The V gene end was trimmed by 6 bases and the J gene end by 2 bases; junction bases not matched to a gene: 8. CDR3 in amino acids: CASRPRQGRNTEAFF. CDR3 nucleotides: TGTGCCAGCAGACCTCGACAGGGGCGTAACACTGAAGCTTTCTTT.

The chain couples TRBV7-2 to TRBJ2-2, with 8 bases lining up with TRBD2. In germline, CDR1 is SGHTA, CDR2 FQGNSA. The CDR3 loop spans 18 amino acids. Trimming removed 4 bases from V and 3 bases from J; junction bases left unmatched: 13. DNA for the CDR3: TGTGCCAGCAGCTCCCGGATTGGCGGGGGGACTTACACCGGGGAGCTGTTTTTT. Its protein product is CASSSRIGGGTYTGELFF.

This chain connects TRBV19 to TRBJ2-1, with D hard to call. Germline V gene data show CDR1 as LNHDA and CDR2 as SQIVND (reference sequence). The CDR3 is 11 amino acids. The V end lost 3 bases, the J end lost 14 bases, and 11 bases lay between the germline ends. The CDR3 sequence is CASSISRVKFF. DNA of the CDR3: TGTGCCAGTAGTATTAGTCGGGTTAAGTTCTTC.

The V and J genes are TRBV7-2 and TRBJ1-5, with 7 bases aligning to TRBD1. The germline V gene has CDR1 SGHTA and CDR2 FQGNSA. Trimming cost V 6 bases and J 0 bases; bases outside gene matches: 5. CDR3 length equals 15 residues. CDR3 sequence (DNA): TGTGCCAGCAGTACGACAGGGAATAGCAATCAGCCCCAGCATTTT. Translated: CASSTTGNSNQPQHF.

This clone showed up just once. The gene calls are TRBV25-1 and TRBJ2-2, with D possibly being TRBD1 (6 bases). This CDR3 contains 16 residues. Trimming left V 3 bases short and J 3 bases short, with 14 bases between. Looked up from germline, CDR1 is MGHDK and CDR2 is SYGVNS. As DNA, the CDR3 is TGTGCCAGCAGTGATGTGGGCAGGGGATACACCGGGGAGCTGTTTTTT. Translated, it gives CASSDVGRGYTGELFF.

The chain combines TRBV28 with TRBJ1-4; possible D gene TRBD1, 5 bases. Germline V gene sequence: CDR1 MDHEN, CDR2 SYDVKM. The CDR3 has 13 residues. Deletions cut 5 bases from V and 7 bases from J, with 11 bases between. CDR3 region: CASSPQGGEKLFF. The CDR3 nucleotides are TGTGCCAGCAGTCCCCAGGGTGGTGAAAAACTGTTTTTT. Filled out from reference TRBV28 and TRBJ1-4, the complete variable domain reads DVKVTQSSRYLVKRTGEKVFLECVQDMDHENMFWYRQDPGLGLRLIYFSYDVKMKEKGDIPEGYSVSREKKERFSLILESASTNQTSMYLCASSPQGGEKLFFGSGTQLSVL.

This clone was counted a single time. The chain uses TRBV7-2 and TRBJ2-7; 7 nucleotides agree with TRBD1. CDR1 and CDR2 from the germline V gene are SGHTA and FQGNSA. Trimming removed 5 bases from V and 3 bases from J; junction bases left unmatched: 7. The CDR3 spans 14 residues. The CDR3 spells CASSQAAGGYEQYF. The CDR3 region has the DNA TGTGCCAGCAGCCAGGCGGCAGGGGGCTACGAGCAGTACTTC. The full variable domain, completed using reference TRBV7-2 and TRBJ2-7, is GAGVSQSPSNKVTEKGKDVELRCDPISGHTALYWYRQSLGQGLEFLIYFQGNSAPDKSGLPSDRFSAERTGGSVSTLTIQRTQQEDSAVYLCASSQAAGGYEQYFGPGTRLTVT.

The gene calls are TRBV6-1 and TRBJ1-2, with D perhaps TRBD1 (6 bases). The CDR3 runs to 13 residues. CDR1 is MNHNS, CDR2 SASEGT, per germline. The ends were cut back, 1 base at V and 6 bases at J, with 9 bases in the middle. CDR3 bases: TGTGCCAGCAGTGAAGAGTCAGGGGATGGCTACACCTTC. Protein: CASSEESGDGYTF.

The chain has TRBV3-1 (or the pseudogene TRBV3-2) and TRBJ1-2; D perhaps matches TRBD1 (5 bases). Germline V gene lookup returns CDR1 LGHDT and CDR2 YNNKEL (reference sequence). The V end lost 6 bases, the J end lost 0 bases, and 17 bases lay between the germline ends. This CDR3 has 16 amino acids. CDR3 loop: CASSRGGLQANYGYTF. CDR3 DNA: TGTGCCAGCAGTCGGGGGGGGTTACAGGCTAACTATGGCTACACCTTC.

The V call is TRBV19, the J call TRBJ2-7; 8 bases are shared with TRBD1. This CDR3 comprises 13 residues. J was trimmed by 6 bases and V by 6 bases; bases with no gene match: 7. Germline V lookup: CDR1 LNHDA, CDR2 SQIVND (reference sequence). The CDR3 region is CASSKTGGLEQYF. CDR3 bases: TGTGCCAGTAGCAAAACAGGGGGTCTCGAGCAGTACTTC.

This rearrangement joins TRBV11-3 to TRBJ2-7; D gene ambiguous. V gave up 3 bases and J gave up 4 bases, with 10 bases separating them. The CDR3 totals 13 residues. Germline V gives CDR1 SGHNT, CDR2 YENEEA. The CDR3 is CASSFGMEYEQYF. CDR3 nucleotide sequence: TGTGCCAGCAGCTTTGGTATGGAGTACGAGCAGTACTTC. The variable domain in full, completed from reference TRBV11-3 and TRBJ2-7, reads EAGVVQSPRYKIIEKKQPVAFWCNPISGHNTLYWYLQNLGQGPELLIRYENEEAVDDSQLPKDRFSAERLKGVDSTLKIQPAELGDSAVYLCASSFGMEYEQYFGPGTRLTVT.

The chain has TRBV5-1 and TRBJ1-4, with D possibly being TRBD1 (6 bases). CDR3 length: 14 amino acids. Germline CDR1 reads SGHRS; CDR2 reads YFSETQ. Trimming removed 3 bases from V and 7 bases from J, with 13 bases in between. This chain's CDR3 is CASSSRGGFEKLFF. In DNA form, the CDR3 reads TGCGCCAGCAGCTCCAGGGGCGGGTTTGAAAAACTGTTTTTT.

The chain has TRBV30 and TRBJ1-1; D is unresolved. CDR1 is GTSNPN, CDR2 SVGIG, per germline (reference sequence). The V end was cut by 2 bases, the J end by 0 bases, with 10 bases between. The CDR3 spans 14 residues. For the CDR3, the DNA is TGTGCCTGGAGTCGAGGGCGATTGAACACTGAAGCTTTCTTT. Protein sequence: CAWSRGRLNTEAFF.

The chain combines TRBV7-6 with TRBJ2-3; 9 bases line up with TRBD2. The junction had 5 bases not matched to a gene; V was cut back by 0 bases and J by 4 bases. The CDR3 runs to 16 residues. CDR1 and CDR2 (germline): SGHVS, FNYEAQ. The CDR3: CASSLAAGGHSDTQYF. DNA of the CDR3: TGTGCCAGCAGCTTAGCGGCGGGGGGGCACTCAGATACGCAGTATTTT.

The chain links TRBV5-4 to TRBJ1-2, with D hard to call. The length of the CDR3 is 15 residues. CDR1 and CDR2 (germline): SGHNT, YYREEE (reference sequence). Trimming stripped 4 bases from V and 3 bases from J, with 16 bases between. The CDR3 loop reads CASSGRGSGDYGYTF. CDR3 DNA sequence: TGTGCCAGCAGCGGACGTGGGTCGGGAGACTATGGCTACACCTTC.

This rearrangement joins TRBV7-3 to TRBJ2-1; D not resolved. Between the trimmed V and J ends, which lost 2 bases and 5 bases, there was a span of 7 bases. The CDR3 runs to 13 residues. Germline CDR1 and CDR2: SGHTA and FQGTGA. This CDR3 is CASSLDTNNEQFF. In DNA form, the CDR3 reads TGTGCCAGCAGCTTAGACACGAACAATGAGCAGTTCTTC.

The CDR3 sequence is CASSLGGSPLHF. CDR3 nucleotides: TGTGCCAGCAGCCTCGGGGGTTCACCCCTCCACTTT. V usage is TRBV7-6 and J usage is TRBJ1-6; D possibly corresponds to TRBD1 (5 bases). Germline lookup yields CDR1 SGHVS and CDR2 FNYEAQ. The CDR3 is 12 residues long. Trimming shortened V by 5 bases and J by 9 bases, and 8 bases separated the two germline ends.

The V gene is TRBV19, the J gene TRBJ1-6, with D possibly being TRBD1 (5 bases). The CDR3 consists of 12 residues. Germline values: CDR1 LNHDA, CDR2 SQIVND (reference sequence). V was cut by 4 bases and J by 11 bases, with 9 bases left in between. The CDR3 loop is CASSKGAAPLHF. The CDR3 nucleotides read TGTGCCAGTAGTAAAGGGGCCGCACCCCTCCACTTT.